This TCR beta chain was documented in a study of beta chain features in type 1 diabetes. The CDR3 spans 14 residues. CDR1 SGDLS and CDR2 YYNGEE come from the germline V gene. The V and J ends lost 4 bases and 4 bases respectively, with 12 bases between them. Comment on this clone: Its target is unknown.

Of the isolated RNA, all was reverse transcribed, and so the sequenced material was expressed TCRB transcripts. Profiling relied on immunoSEQ multiplex PCR, and the TCRdb table lists in-frame clones only, not all of them. Among 400,000 to 450,000 clones listed, around 14% were seen once. Points from the study as a whole: There was a moderate but significant shortening of TCRB CDR3s in all four CD4+ subsets of Type 1 diabetes patients.

This receptor was taken from a man aged 25-40 years in good health. The chain joins TRBV9 to TRBJ2-1; D unresolved. The specimen sequenced was naive CD4+ T cells from blood. CDR3 region: CASSPRTVYNEQFF. The CDR3 region has the DNA TGTGCCAGCAGCCCTAGGACGGTATACAATGAGCAGTTCTTC.